The following is a T cell receptor (beta chain) sequence with its context. Its specific antigen is unknown. No base quality values were provided; no much bigger clone lies one nucleotide off. The data belong to a study of shared clonotypes between healthy human individuals (dated by TCRdb to about 2020). In terms of the full investigation: A few men and two women, aged 18 to 49 years, made up the cohort. For each donor, three plates each were used for CD4 naive and CD4 memory, two plates were used for CD8 naive, and one plate was used for CD8 memory. To estimate repertoire size and how much clonotype sharing occurs between individuals, the study deeply sequenced the blood TCR repertoires of five healthy adults. Libraries were prepared and TCR repertoires were sequenced by different laboratories using diverse techniques, in order to increase sequencing depth and limit assay-specific biases. Each donor's leukapheresis produced roughly between roughly 0.85 and 9.5 billion PBMCs. Study-level results and caveats: Sampling was limited to blood, and TCR repertoires in tissue likely differ from TCR repertoires in blood. Sharing across a handful of donors was observed for roughly 5.4% of naive CD4, 3% to 3.5% of naive CD8, over 2% of memory CD4, and 0.4% of memory CD8 clonotypes. Naive subsets generally had larger estimated clonotype richness than memory subsets did. Because the study included only a small number of donors, the genetic and exposure-history diversity represented was limited. Incomplete sequencing was indicated by rarefaction of sorted-subset datasets, despite the large sequencing depth. Higher generation probabilities were observed for clonotypes shared by all four sorted-subset donors than for non-shared clonotypes. Pairwise subsampling indicated that sequencing depth was expected to affect the degree of clonotype sharing among donors.

The donors were healthy, HIV-negative adults who had no recently reported acute infections or vaccinations. Every donor was a Caucasian adult residing in Nashville, Tennessee, USA. CD4+ T cells were enriched by magnetic negative selection, after which naive cells were positively selected on CD45RA and the negative fraction was taken as the memory subset. Blood was obtained by leukapheresis, after which PBMCs were separated by Ficoll-Histopaque density gradient centrifugation and cryopreserved in liquid nitrogen vapor phase. Purity and quantity of every magnetically sorted T cell population were checked by analytical flow cytometry. Each sorted fraction had its genomic DNA isolated and then quantified by UV absorbance on a Nanodrop 2000c. Using the deep immunoSEQ assay, TCR CDR3 regions were amplified from genomic DNA by multiplex PCR. For each cell subset, the extracted genomic DNA was distributed evenly across all wells of several immunoSEQ 96-well plates, and each plate served as one replicate. Each replicate PCR for sorted subsets received about 200 ng genomic DNA, equal to about 30,000 T cell genomes. The purified libraries were quantified using a Qubit 3.0 fluorometer, sized with a Bioanalyzer 2100, and then quantified again using the KAPA Library Quantification kit. A separate single-read 150-cycle Illumina NextSeq 550 flow cell was used to sequence each immunoSEQ 96-well plate. As for the original processing: Because only junctional sequences without quality scores were contained in the immunoSEQ output, filtering matching that applied to full-length reads could not be performed. Sequences were annotated with PyIR, a Python wrapper for IgBLAST v1.9, using IMGT germline references to assign V/J genes and CDR3. Reads with weak V/J assignments (E-value above 1e-6), missing CDR3, stop codons, out-of-frame junctions, or ambiguous translated residues were removed. V3J clonotypes were defined by identical inferred V gene, J gene, and CDR3 amino acid sequence. To compute the percentage overlap between repertoires, the number of shared unique clonotypes was divided by the size of the smaller repertoire. RTK rarefaction, the Chao1 estimator, and Recon v2.1 estimates of unobserved clonotypes were used to assess repertoire richness. OLGA was used to compute generation probabilities for all TCRbeta clonotypes that the gDNA method yielded from a handful of donors. TCRdb limited this immuneACCESS table to in-frame rearrangements with V and J called. A share of clones is missing; checked studies link under half to unresolved V genes, and the rest is unexplained. V and J calls plus clone size are reproduced from that table; the DNA served to infer D and trimming. The sample contains under 2,500,000 clones, approximately 94% of them found a single time. Together, the top ten hold roughly 0.13% of the sample.

Sequenced input: naive CD4+ T cells sorted from blood. The sample's cell subset or site label, decoded: CD45RA+ positively selected. The TCR originated in a man aged 18 to 30 in good health.

At the DNA level, the sequence is TGTGCCAGCAGTACGGTTAGCAATCAGCCCCAGCATTTT. Its product reads: CASSTVSNQPQHF. Recombination connected TRBV6-5 to TRBJ1-5, with the D gene call left open. Based on the germline V gene, the CDR1 and CDR2 sequences are MNHEY and SVGAGI. Reading from cysteine to phenylalanine, the CDR3 counts 13 amino acids. Just the 39-base CDR3 DNA is kept, in frame starting at base 1. The junction carries 5 bases between V and J, which are trimmed by 5 bases and 0 bases respectively.